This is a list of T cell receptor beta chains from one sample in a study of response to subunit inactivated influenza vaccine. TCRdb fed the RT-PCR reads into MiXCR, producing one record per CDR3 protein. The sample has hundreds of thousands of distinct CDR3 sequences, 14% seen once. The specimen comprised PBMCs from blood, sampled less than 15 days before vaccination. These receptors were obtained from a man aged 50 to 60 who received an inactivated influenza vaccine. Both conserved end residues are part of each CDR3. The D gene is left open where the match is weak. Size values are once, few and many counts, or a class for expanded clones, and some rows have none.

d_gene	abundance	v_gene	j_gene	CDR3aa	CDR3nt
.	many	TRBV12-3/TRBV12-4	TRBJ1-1	CASSLNPHDTAFF	TGTGCCAGCAGTTTAAACCCTCACGACACAGCTTTCTTT
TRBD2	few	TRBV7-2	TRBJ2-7	CASSLESGRAHEQYF	TGTGCCAGCAGCTTAGAAAGCGGGAGGGCCCACGAGCAGTACTTC
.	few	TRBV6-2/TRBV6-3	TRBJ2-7	CASSYSRLREWHYEQYF	TGTGCCAGCAGTTACTCGCGCCTTCGAGAGTGGCACTACGAGCAGTACTTC
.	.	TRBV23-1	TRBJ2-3	CASSQSLPSSTDTQYF	TGCGCCAGCAGTCAATCGCTACCATCTAGCACAGATACGCAGTATTTT
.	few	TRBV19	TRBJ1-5	CASSRAGWEWTQHF	TGTGCCAGTAGCCGGGCCGGGTGGGAATGGACCCAGCATTTT
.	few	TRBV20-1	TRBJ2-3	CSASREARTDTQYF	TGCAGTGCTAGTCGAGAGGCGCGCACAGATACGCAGTATTTT
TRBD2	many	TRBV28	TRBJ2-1	CASSFGLAGRDSYNEQFF	TGTGCCAGCAGTTTTGGACTAGCGGGACGAGACTCCTACAATGAGCAGTTCTTC
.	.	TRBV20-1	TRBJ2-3	CSTRTARTDTQYF	TGCAGTACCCGCACAGCCCGCACAGATACGCAGTATTTT
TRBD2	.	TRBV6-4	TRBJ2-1	CASSDSGTSGVNEQFF	TGTGCCAGCAGTGACTCCGGGACTAGCGGGGTCAATGAGCAGTTCTTC
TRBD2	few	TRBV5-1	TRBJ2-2	CASSLVGGRANTGELFF	TGCGCCAGCAGCTTGGTAGGCGGGAGGGCGAACACCGGGGAGCTGTTTTTT
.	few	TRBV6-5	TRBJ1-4	CASSYSAGRGEKLFF	TGTGCCAGCAGTTACTCCGCCGGGCGTGGTGAAAAACTGTTTTTT
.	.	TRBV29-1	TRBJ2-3	CSVEPHDSAGTDTQYF	TGCAGCGTTGAACCACATGACAGTGCGGGCACAGATACGCAGTATTTT
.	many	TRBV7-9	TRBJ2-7	CASSLVQGLRYEQYF	TGTGCCAGCAGCTTAGTACAGGGTTTGAGGTACGAGCAGTACTTC
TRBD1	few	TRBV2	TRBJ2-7	CASKRTGQYKQYF	TGTGCCAGCAAAAGAACGGGACAGTATAAGCAGTACTTC
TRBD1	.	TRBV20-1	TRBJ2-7	CSAGGQGKVEEQYF	TGCAGTGCTGGTGGACAGGGCAAGGTTGAAGAGCAGTACTTC
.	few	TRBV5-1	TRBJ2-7	CASSLFSSGTVYEQYF	TGCGCCAGCAGCTTGTTTTCGTCCGGCACGGTATATGAGCAGTACTTC
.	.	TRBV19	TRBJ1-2	CASTPQVVNYGYTF	TGTGCCAGTACCCCGCAAGTTGTTAACTATGGCTACACCTTC
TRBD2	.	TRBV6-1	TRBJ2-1	CASRRTSGGREQFF	TGTGCCAGCAGGAGGACTAGCGGGGGGAGGGAGCAGTTCTTC
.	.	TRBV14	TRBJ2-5	CASSQFDGRTQYF	TGTGCCAGCAGCCAATTTGATGGGCGGACCCAGTACTTC
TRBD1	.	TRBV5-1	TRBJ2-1	CASSLGLGDRVYNEQFF	TGCGCCAGCAGCTTGGGTCTAGGGGACAGGGTCTACAATGAGCAGTTCTTC
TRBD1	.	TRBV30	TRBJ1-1	CAWNVVQGAAFF	TGTGCCTGGAACGTCGTACAGGGGGCGGCTTTCTTT
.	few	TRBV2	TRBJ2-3	CASSLMNTQYF	TGTGCCAGCAGCCTCATGAATACGCAGTATTTT
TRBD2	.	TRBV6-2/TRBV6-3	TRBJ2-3	CASSYDGGAIDTQYF	TGTGCCAGCAGTTACGACGGGGGGGCCATAGATACGCAGTATTTT
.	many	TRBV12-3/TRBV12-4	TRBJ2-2	CASSPGPGELFF	TGTGCCAGCAGCCCAGGGCCCGGGGAGCTGTTTTTT
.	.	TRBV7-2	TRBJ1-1	CASSSVMNTEAFF	TGTGCCAGCAGCAGCGTTATGAACACTGAAGCTTTCTTT
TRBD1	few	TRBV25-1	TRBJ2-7	CASSELGTGAYEQYF	TGTGCCAGCAGTGAATTAGGGACAGGGGCCTACGAGCAGTACTTC
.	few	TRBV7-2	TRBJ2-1	CASSPRTLVNNEQFF	TGTGCCAGCAGCCCCCGGACGCTGGTTAACAATGAGCAGTTCTTC
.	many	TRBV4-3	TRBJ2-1	CASSQDGGDYNEQFF	TGCGCCAGCAGCCAAGATGGAGGGGATTACAATGAGCAGTTCTTC
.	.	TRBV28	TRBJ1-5	CASSYLKNSNQPQHF	TGTGCCAGCAGTTATCTCAAGAATAGCAATCAGCCCCAGCATTTT
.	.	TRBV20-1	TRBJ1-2	CSAREGSPQGSYTF	TGCAGTGCTAGAGAAGGCAGTCCGCAGGGGAGCTACACCTTC
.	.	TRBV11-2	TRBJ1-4	CASKHLRGRRNEKLFF	TGTGCCAGCAAGCACCTTCGGGGACGGAGAAATGAAAAACTGTTTTTT
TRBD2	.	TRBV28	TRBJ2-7	CASSPNIGSGSYEQYF	TGTGCCAGCAGTCCGAATATAGGTAGCGGGAGTTACGAGCAGTACTTC
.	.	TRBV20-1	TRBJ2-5	CSRRAQETQYF	TGCAGTCGGCGGGCACAAGAGACCCAGTACTTC
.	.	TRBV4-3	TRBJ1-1	CASSEGPWTEAFF	TGCGCCAGCAGCGAAGGCCCGTGGACTGAAGCTTTCTTT
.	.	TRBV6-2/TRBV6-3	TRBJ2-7	CASSYSRSLAVEQYF	TGTGCCAGCAGTTACTCGAGGAGCCTCGCCGTCGAGCAGTACTTC
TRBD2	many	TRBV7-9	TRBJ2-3	CASISSGITDTQYF	TGTGCCAGCATCAGTAGCGGGATAACAGATACGCAGTATTTT
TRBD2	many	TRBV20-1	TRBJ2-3	CSATETSGEDTQYF	TGCAGTGCTACCGAAACTAGCGGGGAAGATACGCAGTATTTT
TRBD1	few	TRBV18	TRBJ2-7	CASSPGPGGKYEQYF	TGTGCCAGCTCACCAGGCCCAGGGGGCAAATACGAGCAGTACTTC
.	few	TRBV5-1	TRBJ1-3	CASSTNGQSGNTIYF	TGCGCCAGCAGCACTAACGGACAGTCTGGAAACACCATATATTTT
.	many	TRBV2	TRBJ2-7	CASSEQETRTLRGEQYF	TGTGCCAGCAGCGAACAGGAGACGCGTACCCTACGAGGGGAGCAGTACTTC
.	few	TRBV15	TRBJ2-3	CATSRERRVATDTQYF	TGTGCCACCAGCAGAGAGAGGCGAGTAGCGACAGATACGCAGTATTTT